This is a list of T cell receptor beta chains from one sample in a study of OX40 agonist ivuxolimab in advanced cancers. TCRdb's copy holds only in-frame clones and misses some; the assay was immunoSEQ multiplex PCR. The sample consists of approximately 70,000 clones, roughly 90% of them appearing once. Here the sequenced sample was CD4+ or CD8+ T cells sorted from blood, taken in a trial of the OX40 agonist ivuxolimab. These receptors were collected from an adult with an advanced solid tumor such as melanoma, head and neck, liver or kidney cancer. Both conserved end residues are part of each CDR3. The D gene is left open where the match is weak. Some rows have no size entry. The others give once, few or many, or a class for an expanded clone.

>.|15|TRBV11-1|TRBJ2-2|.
CASSPRQAGTGELFF
TGTGCCAGCAGCCCACGACAGGCGGGGACCGGGGAGCTGTTTTTT
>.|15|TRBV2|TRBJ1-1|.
CASSESRRRATEAFF
TGTGCCAGCAGTGAATCCAGGAGAAGGGCCACTGAAGCTTTCTTT
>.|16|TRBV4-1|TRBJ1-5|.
CASSQEWPGGNQPQHF
TGCGCCAGCAGCCAAGAATGGCCAGGAGGCAATCAGCCCCAGCATTTT
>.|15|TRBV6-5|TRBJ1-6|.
CASSYQGGVYSPLHF
TGTGCCAGCAGTTACCAGGGTGGAGTTTATTCACCCCTCCACTTT
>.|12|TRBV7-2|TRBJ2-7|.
CASSARLGEQYF
TGTGCCAGCAGCGCTAGATTGGGCGAGCAGTACTTC
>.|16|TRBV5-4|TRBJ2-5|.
CASSYLATGPQETQYF
TGTGCCAGCAGCTATCTCGCAACGGGACCCCAAGAGACCCAGTACTTC
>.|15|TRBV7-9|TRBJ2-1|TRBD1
CASRTTGQVYNEQFF
TGTGCCAGCAGGACCACGGGACAGGTGTACAATGAGCAGTTCTTC
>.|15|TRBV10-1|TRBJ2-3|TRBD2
CASRPGLAQGDTQYF
TGCGCCAGCAGGCCGGGACTAGCACAGGGAGATACGCAGTATTTT
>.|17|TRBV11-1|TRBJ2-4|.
CASSFRTGVRAKNIQYF
TGTGCCAGCAGCTTCCGGACGGGGGTGAGGGCCAAAAACATTCAGTACTTC
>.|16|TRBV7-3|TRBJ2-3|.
CASSRTLVGTTDTQYF
TGTGCCAGCAGCAGGACTCTTGTCGGGACGACAGATACGCAGTATTTT
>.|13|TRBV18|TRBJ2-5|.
CASSPGQGETQYF
TGTGCCAGCTCACCAGGGCAGGGGGAGACCCAGTACTTC
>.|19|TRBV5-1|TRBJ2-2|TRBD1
CASSLGGQGASRNTGELFF
TGCGCCAGCAGCTTGGGCGGACAGGGGGCAAGTAGGAACACCGGGGAGCTGTTTTTT
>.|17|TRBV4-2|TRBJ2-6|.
CASISRTVASGANVLTF
TGTGCCAGCATCTCCAGGACAGTTGCCTCTGGGGCCAACGTCCTGACTTTC
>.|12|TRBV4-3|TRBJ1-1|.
CASSHGTNEAFF
TGCGCCAGCAGCCATGGGACCAATGAAGCTTTCTTT
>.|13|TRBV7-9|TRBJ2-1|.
CASSLRRNNEQFF
TGTGCCAGCAGCTTGCGACGAAACAATGAGCAGTTCTTC
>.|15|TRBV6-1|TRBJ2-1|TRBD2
CASKRSAGDSNEQFF
TGTGCCAGCAAGCGGTCGGCGGGAGATAGCAATGAGCAGTTCTTC
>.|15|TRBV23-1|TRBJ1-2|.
CASSRTQDEHYGYTF
TGCGCCAGCAGTCGCACACAAGACGAGCACTATGGCTACACCTTC
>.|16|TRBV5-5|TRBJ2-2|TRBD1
CASSLHRGENTGELFF
TGTGCCAGCAGCTTGCACAGGGGTGAGAACACCGGGGAGCTGTTTTTT
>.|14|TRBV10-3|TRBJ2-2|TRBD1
CAISSRGQAGELFF
TGTGCCATCAGCTCCAGGGGGCAGGCCGGGGAGCTGTTTTTT
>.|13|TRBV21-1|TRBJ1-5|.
CATQWVSLLPQHF
TGTGCCACACAGTGGGTTTCGCTGTTGCCCCAGCATTTT
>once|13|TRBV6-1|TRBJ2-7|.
CASTRASSYEQYF
TGTGCCAGCACCCGAGCGAGCTCCTACGAGCAGTACTTC
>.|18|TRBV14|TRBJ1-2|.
CASSQGGGGGRGGYGYTF
TGTGCCAGCAGCCAGGGCGGCGGTGGAGGCAGAGGGGGCTATGGCTACACCTTC
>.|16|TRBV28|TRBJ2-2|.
CASSLWARGPTGELFF
TGTGCCAGCAGTTTATGGGCCAGGGGACCCACCGGGGAGCTGTTTTTT
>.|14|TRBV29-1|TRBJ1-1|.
CSGKVSGRATEAFF
TGCAGCGGCAAGGTGAGTGGCCGGGCCACTGAAGCTTTCTTT
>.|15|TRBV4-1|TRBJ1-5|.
CASSQEYSEVTAQHF
TGCGCCAGCAGCCAGGAATACAGCGAAGTGACGGCCCAGCATTTT